These 11 T cell receptor beta chains came from one sample sequenced in a study of blood T cell repertoires in COVID-19. Assay used: immunoSEQ multiplex PCR; TCRdb lists only in-frame clones, some missing. The repertoire holds 200,000 to 300,000 clones, around four fifths seen once, with 6% to 7% in the top ten. Specimen: peripheral blood. These receptors originate from a woman between 55 and 75 years old with active or convalescent COVID-19.

This sequence joins TRBV18 and TRBJ1-1; 8 bases align to TRBD1. The V segment lost 4 bases and the J segment 5 bases; nucleotides outside the gene matches: 12. The germline V gene has CDR1 KGHSH and CDR2 LQKENI. The CDR3 has 16 amino acids. The CDR3, as DNA: TGTGCCAGCTCACTAAATAACGACAGGGGACATACTGAAGCTTTCTTT. Encoded protein: CASSLNNDRGHTEAFF. The entire variable domain, with the rest obtained from reference TRBV18 and TRBJ1-1, is as follows: NAGVMQNPRHLVRRRGQEARLRCSPMKGHSHVYWYRQLPEEGLKFMVYLQKENIIDESGMPKERFSAEFPKEGPSILRIQQVVRGDSAAYFCASSLNNDRGHTEAFFGQGTRLTVV.

The chain employs TRBV14 and TRBJ2-6, with D maybe TRBD2 (6 bases). V was cut by 0 bases and J by 0 bases, with 18 bases left in between. CDR3 size: 20 residues. The germline gives CDR1 SGHDN, CDR2 FVKESK. CDR3 nucleotides: TGTGCCAGCAGCCAAGAGAGGGACTGGGATCTACGCTCTGGGGCCAACGTCCTGACTTTC. As protein: CASSQERDWDLRSGANVLTF. The full variable domain, rest sourced from reference TRBV14 and TRBJ2-6, is EAGVTQFPSHSVIEKGQTVTLRCDPISGHDNLYWYRRVMGKEIKFLLHFVKESKQDESGMPNNRFLAERTGGTYSTLKVQPAELEDSGVYFCASSQERDWDLRSGANVLTFGAGSRLTVL.

This chain uses TRBV30 with TRBJ2-2; the match to TRBD1 covers 7 bases. Per the germline V gene, CDR1 is GTSNPN and CDR2 is SVGIG (reference sequence). This CDR3 contains 15 residues. Trimming at V came to 6 bases and at J to 2 bases, leaving 9 bases not matched to a gene. CDR3 coding DNA: TGTGCCTGTCCCGCCGGGACAGTTAACACCGGGGAGCTGTTTTTT. This translates into CACPAGTVNTGELFF.

The J gene is TRBJ1-1, the V gene TRBV28, with D perhaps TRBD1 (6 bases). The ends were cut back, 7 bases at V and 12 bases at J, with 30 bases in the middle. This CDR3 contains 16 residues. CDR1 and CDR2 from the germline V gene are MDHEN and SYDVKM. The CDR3 protein is CASTRRGGRAGEGTFF. CDR3 in DNA: TGTGCCAGCACTAGACGGGGGGGCCGGGCCGGGGAGGGGACTTTCTTT.

This chain links TRBV2 with TRBJ2-2, with 8 bases fitting TRBD1. Losses at the gene ends were 6 bases for V and 3 bases for J; bases not matched to a gene: 15. The germline V gene encodes CDR1 SNHLY and CDR2 FYNNEI. This CDR3 has 18 amino acids. CDR3 DNA sequence: TGTGCCAGCAGCCCTAACGCCCAGGGGGCTTGGGACACCGGGGAGCTGTTTTTT. It specifies CASSPNAQGAWDTGELFF.

The chain joins TRBV5-6 to TRBJ1-2; TRBD1 might be the D (5 bases). This CDR3 region has 16 residues. Germline V gives CDR1 SGHDT, CDR2 YYEEEE. V dropped 4 bases and J dropped 4 bases, with 20 bases sitting between them. The CDR3: CASSPRGPPPSYGYTF. Written as DNA, the CDR3 is TGTGCCAGCAGCCCAAGGGGCCCACCGCCGAGCTATGGCTACACCTTC.

In this sample, this clone turned up a few times. This rearrangement joins TRBV29-1 to TRBJ2-1; D possibly corresponds to TRBD2 (6 bases). Germline V gene lookup returns CDR1 SQVTM and CDR2 ANQGSEA. This CDR3 is 13 amino acids long. The V gene lost 3 bases and the J gene lost 6 bases, with 12 bases spanning the gap. CDR3 residues: CSVESGSVNEQFF. CDR3 nucleotides: TGCAGCGTTGAGTCCGGGAGCGTCAATGAGCAGTTCTTC.

Regarding this clone: The sample contains more than one DNA sequence encoding this CDR3. The chain links TRBV11-3 to TRBJ2-7; TRBD2 is a possible D gene (6 bases). Germline CDR1 SGHNT, CDR2 YENEEA. The CDR3 loop spans 13 amino acids. The germline V and J ends were trimmed by 1 base and 4 bases, with 8 bases remaining between them. The CDR3 DNA is TGTGCCAGCAGCTTAGGGGCGGGGTACGAGCAGTACTTC. It translates to CASSLGAGYEQYF.

J is TRBJ1-3 and V is TRBV6-5; 7 bases map to TRBD1. Germline V gives CDR1 MNHEY, CDR2 SVGAGI. This CDR3 has 15 amino acids. Trimming at V came to 6 bases and at J to 3 bases, leaving 8 bases not matched to a gene. The CDR3 here is CASSSRHRGGNTIYF. For the CDR3, the DNA is TGTGCCAGCAGCAGCAGGCACAGGGGTGGAAACACCATATATTTT.

The rearrangement links TRBV19 to TRBJ2-3; possibly TRBD2 for D (5 bases). CDR3 length equals 12 residues. The V gene's germline CDR1 is LNHDA and CDR2 SQIVND (reference sequence). The V end was cut by 2 bases, the J end by 8 bases, with 8 bases between. The CDR3 nucleotides are TGTGCCAGTAGTATAACCAGCGGTACGCAGTATTTT. Protein sequence: CASSITSGTQYF.

The genes are TRBV19 and TRBJ1-2; maybe TRBD1 (5 bases). The CDR3 has 13 amino acids. Germline assignment: CDR1 LNHDA and CDR2 SQIVND (reference sequence). V gave up 7 bases and J gave up 5 bases, with 14 bases separating them. CDR3 residues: CASNPSRDYGYTF. DNA of the CDR3: TGTGCCAGTAACCCGTCCAGGGATTATGGCTACACCTTC. The whole variable domain, remainder taken from reference TRBV19 and TRBJ1-2, is DGGITQSPKYLFRKEGQNVTLSCEQNLNHDAMYWYRQDPGQGLRLIYYSQIVNDFQKGDIAEGYSVSREKKESFPLTVTSAQKNPTAFYLCASNPSRDYGYTFGSGTRLTVV.